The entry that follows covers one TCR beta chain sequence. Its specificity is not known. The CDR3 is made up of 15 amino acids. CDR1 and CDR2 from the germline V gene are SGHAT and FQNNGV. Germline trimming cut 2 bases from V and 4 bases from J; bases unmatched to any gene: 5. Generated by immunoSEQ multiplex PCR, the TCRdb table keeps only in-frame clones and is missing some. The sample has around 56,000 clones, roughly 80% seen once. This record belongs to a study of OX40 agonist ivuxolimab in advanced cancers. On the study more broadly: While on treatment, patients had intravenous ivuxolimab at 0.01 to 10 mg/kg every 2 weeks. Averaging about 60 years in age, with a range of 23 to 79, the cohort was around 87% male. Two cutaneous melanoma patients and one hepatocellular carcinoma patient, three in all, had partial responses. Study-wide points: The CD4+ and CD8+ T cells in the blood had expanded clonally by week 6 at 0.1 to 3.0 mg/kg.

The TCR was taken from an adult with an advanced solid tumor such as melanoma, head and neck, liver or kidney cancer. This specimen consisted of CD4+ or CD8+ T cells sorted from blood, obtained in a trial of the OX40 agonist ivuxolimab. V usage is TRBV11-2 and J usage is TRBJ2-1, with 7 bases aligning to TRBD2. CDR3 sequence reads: CASSLSLAAYNEQFF. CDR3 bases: TGTGCCAGCAGCTTAAGCCTAGCGGCGTACAATGAGCAGTTCTTC.